Listed here are 9 T cell receptor beta chains from one sample, sequenced in a study of blood T cell repertoires in COVID-19. Libraries were prepared by immunoSEQ multiplex PCR; TCRdb keeps only in-frame clonotypes and omits some of them. The sample has 200,000 to 300,000 clones, over 75% seen once. The sequencing input was peripheral blood. Every receptor here comes from a woman aged 30 to 39 with acute or convalescent COVID-19.

The gene calls are TRBV5-1 and TRBJ2-1; 12 bases line up with TRBD2. CDR1 SGHRS and CDR2 YFSETQ come from the germline V gene. With V trimmed by 6 bases and J by 4 bases, 5 bases remained unmatched. CDR3 length equals 15 residues. CDR3 sequence reads: CASKPGLAGYNEQFF. The CDR3 bases are TGCGCCAGCAAACCTGGACTAGCGGGATACAATGAGCAGTTCTTC.

This chain uses TRBV29-1 with TRBJ1-2, with 8 nucleotides matching TRBD1. From germline, CDR1 is SQVTM and CDR2 ANQGSEA. This CDR3 has 13 amino acids. The V segment lost 4 bases and the J segment 8 bases; nucleotides outside the gene matches: 9. The DNA of the CDR3 is TGCAGCGTTGGACTCCAGGGGGCGCGGGGCTACACCTTC. It codes for CSVGLQGARGYTF.

This clone has a single count. The chain combines TRBV19 with TRBJ1-1, with 7 bases aligning to TRBD1. The CDR3 contains 14 residues. J lost 5 bases, V lost 5 bases, and 8 bases had no gene match. From germline, CDR1 is LNHDA and CDR2 SQIVND (reference sequence). CDR3 in amino acids: CASSADRRGTEAFF. The CDR3 DNA reads TGTGCCAGTAGTGCGGACAGGAGGGGGACTGAAGCTTTCTTT. Based on the CDR3 plus reference TRBV19 and TRBJ1-1, the full variable domain is DGGITQSPKYLFRKEGQNVTLSCEQNLNHDAMYWYRQDPGQGLRLIYYSQIVNDFQKGDIAEGYSVSREKKESFPLTVTSAQKNPTAFYLCASSADRRGTEAFFGQGTRLTVV.

This clone showed up just once. A read error may produce the germline difference seen at one junction end. V gene TRBV27 combines with J gene TRBJ2-7, with 7 bases lining up with TRBD1. This CDR3 comprises 11 residues. CDR1 MNHEY and CDR2 SMNVEV come from the germline V gene (reference sequence). This chain's CDR3 is CASRVGQVFHF. CDR3 DNA sequence: TGTGCCAGCAGAGTCGGACAGGTATTTCACTTC.

The chain is built from TRBV15 and TRBJ2-7; D unclear. Trimming removed 0 bases from V and 7 bases from J, with 4 bases in between. CDR1 is LNHNV, CDR2 YYDKDF, per germline (reference sequence). This CDR3 spans 11 amino acids. The CDR3 sequence is CATSRDSEQYF. The CDR3 DNA reads as TGTGCCACCAGCAGAGATTCGGAGCAGTACTTC.

On this clone: Other DNA sequences in this sample translate to the same CDR3. The chain is built from TRBV5-1 and TRBJ1-6, with 9 bases matching TRBD1. CDR3 size: 14 residues. The germline CDR1 and CDR2 sequences are SGHRS and YFSETQ. With 3 bases clipped from V and 8 bases from J, the junction kept 3 bases outside the gene matches. CDR3 residues: CASSSTGGDSPLHF. CDR3 bases: TGCGCCAGCAGCTCGACAGGGGGTGATTCACCCCTCCACTTT.

The chain recombines TRBV30 with TRBJ2-3, with D perhaps matching TRBD2 (6 bases). V lost 0 bases and J 2 bases, leaving 12 bases between the germline ends. Germline V lookup: CDR1 GTSNPN, CDR2 SVGIG (reference sequence). The CDR3 is 15 residues long. CDR3 nucleotide sequence: TGTGCCTGGAGTGTGTGGGCGGGGATCACAGATACGCAGTATTTT. It is translated as CAWSVWAGITDTQYF.

The genes are TRBV5-6 and TRBJ2-7; 11 nucleotides match TRBD1. CDR3 length equals 14 residues. The trim removed 4 bases at V and 6 bases at J, leaving 6 bases unmatched. Per germline, CDR1 SGHDT and CDR2 YYEEEE. The CDR3 region is CASSRTGGPFEQYF. The CDR3 nucleotides are TGTGCCAGCAGCAGGACAGGGGGCCCCTTCGAGCAGTACTTC.

The rearrangement links TRBV2 to TRBJ1-4, with a weak D call TRBD1 (6 bases). This CDR3 comprises 16 residues. Trimming pared 6 bases from V and 5 bases from J, leaving 19 bases between. Per germline, CDR1 SNHLY and CDR2 FYNNEI. The CDR3 here is CASSQQGWGLNEKLFF. The DNA of the CDR3 is TGTGCCAGCAGCCAACAGGGTTGGGGTCTCAATGAAAAACTGTTTTTT. The full variable domain, completed using reference TRBV2 and TRBJ1-4, is EPEVTQTPSHQVTQMGQEVILRCVPISNHLYFYWYRQILGQKVEFLVSFYNNEISEKSEIFDDQFSVERPDGSNFTLKIRSTKLEDSAMYFCASSQQGWGLNEKLFFGSGTQLSVL.